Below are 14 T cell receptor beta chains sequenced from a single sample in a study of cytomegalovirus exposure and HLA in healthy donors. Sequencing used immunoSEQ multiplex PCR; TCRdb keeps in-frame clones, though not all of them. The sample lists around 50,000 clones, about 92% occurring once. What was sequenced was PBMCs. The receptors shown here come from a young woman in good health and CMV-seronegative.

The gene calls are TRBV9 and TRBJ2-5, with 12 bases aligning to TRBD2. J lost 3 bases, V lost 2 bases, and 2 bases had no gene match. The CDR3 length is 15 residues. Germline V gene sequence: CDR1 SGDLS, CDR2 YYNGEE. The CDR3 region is CASSVSSGREETQYF. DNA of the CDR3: TGTGCCAGCAGCGTTTCTAGCGGGAGGGAAGAGACCCAGTACTTC.

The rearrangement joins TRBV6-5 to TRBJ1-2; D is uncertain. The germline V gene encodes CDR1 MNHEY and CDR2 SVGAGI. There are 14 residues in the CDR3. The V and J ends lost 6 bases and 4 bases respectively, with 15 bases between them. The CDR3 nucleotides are TGTGCCAGCAGACCCGTGGAGCAAGTCTATGGCTACACCTTC. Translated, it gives CASRPVEQVYGYTF.

CDR3: CASSDGTGANEKLFF. The CDR3 nucleotides read TGTGCCAGCAGCGACGGGACAGGGGCTAATGAAAAACTGTTTTTT. The chain carries TRBV9 and TRBJ1-4; 10 nucleotides match TRBD1. J gave up 3 bases and V 3 bases, and 2 bases lay outside the gene matches. The germline gives CDR1 SGDLS, CDR2 YYNGEE. This CDR3 contains 15 residues.

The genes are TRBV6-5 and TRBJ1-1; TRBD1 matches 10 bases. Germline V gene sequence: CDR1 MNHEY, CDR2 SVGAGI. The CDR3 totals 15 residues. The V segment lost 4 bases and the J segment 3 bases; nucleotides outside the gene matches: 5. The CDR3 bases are TGTGCCAGCAGTTCCGGACAGGGGGAGTACACTGAAGCTTTCTTT. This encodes CASSSGQGEYTEAFF.

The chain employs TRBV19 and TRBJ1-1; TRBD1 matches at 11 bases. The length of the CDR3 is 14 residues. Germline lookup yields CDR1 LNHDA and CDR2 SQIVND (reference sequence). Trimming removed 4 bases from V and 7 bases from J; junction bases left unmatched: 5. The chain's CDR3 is CASSTAGTGGEAFF. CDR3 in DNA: TGTGCCAGTAGTACAGCCGGGACAGGGGGTGAAGCTTTCTTT.

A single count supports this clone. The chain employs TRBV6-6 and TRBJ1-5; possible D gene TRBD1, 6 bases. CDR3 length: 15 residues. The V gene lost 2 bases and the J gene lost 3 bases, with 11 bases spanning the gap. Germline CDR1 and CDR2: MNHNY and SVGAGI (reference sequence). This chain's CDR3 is CASSYQGLPNQPQHF. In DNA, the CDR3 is TGTGCCAGCAGTTACCAGGGGCTGCCCAATCAGCCCCAGCATTTT.

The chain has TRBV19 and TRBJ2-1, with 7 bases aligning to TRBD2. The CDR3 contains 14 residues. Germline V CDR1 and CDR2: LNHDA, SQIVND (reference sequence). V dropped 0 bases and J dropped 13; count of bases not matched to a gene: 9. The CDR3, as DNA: TGTGCCAGTAGTATAGATCTTGCGGGAGTACTCCAGTTCTTC. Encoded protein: CASSIDLAGVLQFF.

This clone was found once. DNA of the CDR3: TGCGCCAGCAGACCCGCACAGCCATTGTCCTTCTTGAACACTGAAGCTTTCTTT. Translation gives CASRPAQPLSFLNTEAFF. This chain connects TRBV5-1 to TRBJ1-1, with D uncertain. The V end was cut by 5 bases, the J end by 0 bases, with 23 bases between. The V gene's germline CDR1 is SGHRS and CDR2 YFSETQ. The CDR3 spans 18 residues.

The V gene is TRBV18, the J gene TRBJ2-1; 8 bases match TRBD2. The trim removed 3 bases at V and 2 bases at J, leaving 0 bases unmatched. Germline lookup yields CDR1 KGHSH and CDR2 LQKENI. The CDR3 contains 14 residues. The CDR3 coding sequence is TGTGCCAGCTCACCTAGCGGGACCTACAATGAGCAGTTCTTC. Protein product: CASSPSGTYNEQFF.

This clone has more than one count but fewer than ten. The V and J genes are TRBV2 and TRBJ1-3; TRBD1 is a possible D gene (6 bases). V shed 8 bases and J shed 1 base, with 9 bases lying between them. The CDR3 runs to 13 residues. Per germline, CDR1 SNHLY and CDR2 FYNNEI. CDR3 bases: TGTGCCAGCCAACAGGGTTCTGGAAACACCATATATTTT. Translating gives CASQQGSGNTIYF.

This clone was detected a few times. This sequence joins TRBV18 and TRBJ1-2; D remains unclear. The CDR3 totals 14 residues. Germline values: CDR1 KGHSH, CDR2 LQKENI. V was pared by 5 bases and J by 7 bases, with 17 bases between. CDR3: CASSSTTEGGGYTF. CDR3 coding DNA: TGTGCCAGCTCATCGACGACGGAGGGAGGTGGCTACACCTTC.

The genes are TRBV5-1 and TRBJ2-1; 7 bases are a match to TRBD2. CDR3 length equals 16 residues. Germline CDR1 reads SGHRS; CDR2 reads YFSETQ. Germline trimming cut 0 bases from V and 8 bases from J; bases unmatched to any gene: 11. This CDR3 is CASSLDSSGAGDEQFF. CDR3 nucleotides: TGCGCCAGCAGCTTGGATTCCAGCGGGGCGGGGGATGAGCAGTTCTTC.

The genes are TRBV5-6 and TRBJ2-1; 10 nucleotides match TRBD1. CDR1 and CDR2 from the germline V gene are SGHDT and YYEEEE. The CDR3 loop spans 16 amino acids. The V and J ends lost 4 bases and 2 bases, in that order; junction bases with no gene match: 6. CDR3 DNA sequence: TGTGCCAGCAGCGGGGGGGACAGGGGTCCCTACAATGAGCAGTTCTTC. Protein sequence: CASSGGDRGPYNEQFF. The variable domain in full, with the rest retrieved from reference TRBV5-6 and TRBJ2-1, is DAGVTQSPTHLIKTRGQQVTLRCSPKSGHDTVSWYQQALGQGPQFIFQYYEEEERQRGNFPDRFSGHQFPNYSSELNVNALLLGDSALYLCASSGGDRGPYNEQFFGPGTRLTVL.

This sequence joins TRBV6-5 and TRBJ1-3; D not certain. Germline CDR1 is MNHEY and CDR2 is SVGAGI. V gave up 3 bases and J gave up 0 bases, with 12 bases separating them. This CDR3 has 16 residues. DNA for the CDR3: TGTGCCAGCAGTTATGGTTCAGGTTCCTCTGGAAACACCATATATTTT. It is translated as CASSYGSGSSGNTIYF.